This TCR beta chain was found in a study of blood T cell repertoires in COVID-19. Turning to the study itself: Donors in the United States, Italy and Spain gave samples during acute or convalescent COVID-19. PBMCs, B-cell-depleted T cells, or T cells were the source of the cDNA or gDNA that made up the material.

As originally analysed: Nucleated cell number was recorded as an estimate derived from reference gene primer amplification. Sequencing was performed with immunoSEQ multiplex PCR; in TCRdb, only in-frame clones are kept and a portion is missing. The DNA was the basis for D and trimming; V, J and clone size are from that table. This sample has roughly 120,000 clones, with 70% to 90% found just once. J gave up 7 bases and V 3 bases, and 8 bases lay outside the gene matches. The germline gives CDR1 MNHEY, CDR2 SMNVEV (reference sequence). This CDR3 comprises 14 residues. Sequencing used peripheral blood. This receptor was taken from a woman aged 55-70 years with acute or convalescent COVID-19. V is TRBV27 and J is TRBJ1-1, with TRBD1 matching over 7 bases. CDR3 residues: CASSLGTVGHEAFF. CDR3 nucleotide sequence: TGTGCCAGCAGTTTGGGGACAGTGGGCCATGAAGCTTTCTTT.